The 8 T cell receptor beta chains given below trace back to one sample, sequenced in a study of shared clonotypes between healthy human individuals. The assay was immunoSEQ multiplex PCR, and TCRdb's table has in-frame clones only and misses some. The sample lists about 750,000 clones, 90% to 95% occurring once. Naive-designated CD8 cells lacked CD45RO, were positively enriched for CCR7, and omitted terminally differentiated effector memory CD45RA+ cells. The sample consisted of naive CD8+ T cells sorted from blood. The receptor source for this set is a man aged 25 to 45 in good health.

This sequence joins TRBV7-9 and TRBJ2-7; D call uncertain. The germline V and J ends were trimmed by 4 bases and 7 bases, with 20 bases remaining between them. CDR1 SEHNR and CDR2 FQNEAQ come from the germline V gene (reference sequence). The CDR3 totals 15 residues. The CDR3: CASSSNVVNWWEQYF. The CDR3 bases are TGTGCCAGCAGCTCGAACGTAGTAAACTGGTGGGAGCAGTACTTC.

J is TRBJ2-5 and V is TRBV11-3; 11 bases map to TRBD2. CDR1 and CDR2 (germline): SGHNT, YENEEA. CDR3 length: 16 residues. V dropped 5 bases and J dropped 5; count of bases not matched to a gene: 10. The CDR3 nucleotides are TGTGCCAGCAGCAGGGGGACTAGCGGTAATACGGAGACCCAGTACTTC. Its translation is CASSRGTSGNTETQYF.

There are many counts of this clone. This rearrangement joins TRBV28 to TRBJ1-5, with D perhaps TRBD1 (6 bases). The V end was cut by 3 bases, the J end by 2 bases, with 17 bases between. This CDR3 comprises 17 residues. The germline V gene has CDR1 MDHEN and CDR2 SYDVKM. CDR3 DNA sequence: TGTGCCAGCAGTTTTCACAGGGAGAAGTGGGGCAATCAGCCCCAGCATTTT. It encodes CASSFHREKWGNQPQHF.

This clone has only one observation. The V gene is TRBV9, the J gene TRBJ2-5; 9 bases map to TRBD2. V lost 0 bases to trimming and J lost 6 bases; unmatched junction nucleotides: 6. The CDR3 spans 15 residues. Looked up from germline, CDR1 is SGDLS and CDR2 is YYNGEE. CDR3 DNA: TGTGCCAGCAGCGTAGAGGGCGGGAGGGCACAGACCCAGTACTTC. Translating it yields CASSVEGGRAQTQYF.

The chain uses TRBV27 and TRBJ2-1; 12 bases line up with TRBD2. Trimming took 4 bases from V and 8 from J; bases not matched to a gene: 9. Germline V gene lookup returns CDR1 MNHEY and CDR2 SMNVEV (reference sequence). The CDR3 extends over 16 amino acids. The CDR3 region has the DNA TGTGCCAGCAGTTCTCTAGCGGGAGGGCCTGTCCATGAGCAGTTCTTC. Residues: CASSSLAGGPVHEQFF.

The rearrangement links TRBV5-1 to TRBJ2-7, with D perhaps being TRBD1 or TRBD2 (6 bases each). The CDR3 has 16 residues. Trimming removed 2 bases at V and 4 bases at J, with 19 bases between. In germline, CDR1 is SGHRS, CDR2 YFSETQ. CDR3 in DNA: TGCGCCAGCAGCTTACCCAGGGGAGGCTTCCGATACGAGCAGTACTTC. Amino acid sequence: CASSLPRGGFRYEQYF.

The rearrangement uses TRBV25-1 and TRBJ1-2; the D gene is possibly TRBD1 (6 bases). V was clipped by 3 bases and J by 5 bases, with 16 bases between them. This CDR3 spans 15 amino acids. From germline, CDR1 is MGHDK and CDR2 SYGVNS. The CDR3 region has the DNA TGTGCCAGCAGTGAGACAGGACTCTCTCCGTATGGCTACACCTTC. Protein product: CASSETGLSPYGYTF.

V is TRBV27 and J is TRBJ2-7, with a possible D match to TRBD1 (5 bases). This CDR3 is 15 amino acids long. Germline lookup yields CDR1 MNHEY and CDR2 SMNVEV (reference sequence). The V and J ends lost 0 bases and 4 bases respectively, with 13 bases between them. CDR3 region: CASSLSIENRYEQYF. Here the CDR3 DNA reads TGTGCCAGCAGTTTATCGATAGAGAACAGGTACGAGCAGTACTTC.